One and the same sample provided the 32 T cell receptor beta chains below, sequenced in a study of OX40 agonist ivuxolimab in advanced cancers. Assay: immunoSEQ multiplex PCR; the TCRdb copy retains only in-frame clones and omits some. The table includes about 63,000 clones, 75% to 90% detected once. The material was CD4+ or CD8+ T cells sorted from blood, obtained in a trial of the OX40 agonist ivuxolimab. All receptors come from an adult with an advanced solid tumor such as melanoma, head and neck, liver or kidney cancer.

In the case of this clone: At one end the junction does not follow the germline gene, possibly because of a read error. The chain recombines TRBV18 with TRBJ2-1; D may be TRBD1 (5 bases). Germline V gene sequence: CDR1 KGHSH, CDR2 LQKENI. The CDR3 is 16 residues long. CDR3 region: CASSSPSGATVNEQFF. The CDR3 region has the DNA TGTGCCAGCTCATCACCAAGTGGAGCGACAGTCAATGAGCAGTTCTTC.

The J gene is TRBJ2-5, the V gene TRBV18; 7 positions agree with TRBD1. In germline, CDR1 is KGHSH, CDR2 LQKENI. Trimming cost V 4 bases and J 1 base; bases outside gene matches: 3. The CDR3 runs to 14 residues. The CDR3 here is CASSRTGPQETQYF. In DNA form, the CDR3 reads TGTGCCAGCTCACGGACAGGTCCCCAAGAGACCCAGTACTTC.

This chain links TRBV5-4 with TRBJ1-2; no reliable D call. Per germline, CDR1 SGHNT and CDR2 YYREEE (reference sequence). V lost 1 base, J lost 2 bases, and 6 bases lay in between. The CDR3 contains 13 residues. The CDR3 region has the DNA TGTGCCAGCAGCTTGCCAGGAAACTATGGCTACACCTTC. Encoded protein: CASSLPGNYGYTF.

The V gene is TRBV11-2, the J gene TRBJ1-1, with D tentatively TRBD1 (5 bases). Germline lookup yields CDR1 SGHAT and CDR2 FQNNGV. The CDR3 totals 15 residues. V was pared by 5 bases and J by 0 bases, with 13 bases between. The CDR3 coding sequence is TGTGCCAGCAGCCTCTTGGGACGGATGAACACTGAAGCTTTCTTT. This sequence encodes CASSLLGRMNTEAFF.

The chain employs TRBV7-2 and TRBJ1-5; D gene unclear. V lost 5 bases to trimming and J lost 2 bases, with 7 bases between them. The CDR3 runs 13 residues. Germline V gene sequence: CDR1 SGHTA, CDR2 FQGNSA. In nucleotides, the CDR3 is TGTGCCAGCAGCAAAGACGGCAATCAGCCCCAGCATTTT. It encodes CASSKDGNQPQHF.

V usage is TRBV19 and J usage is TRBJ1-5; D gene ambiguous. The V end was cut by 10 bases, the J end by 3 bases, with 13 bases between. The CDR3 length is 13 residues. The V gene's germline CDR1 is LNHDA and CDR2 SQIVND (reference sequence). This CDR3 reads CATWGGDNQPQHF. DNA for the CDR3: TGTGCCACCTGGGGTGGCGACAATCAGCCCCAGCATTTT.

The genes are TRBV9 and TRBJ2-3, with D tentatively TRBD1 (6 bases). CDR1 is SGDLS and CDR2 is YYNGEE in the germline V gene. CDR3 length equals 15 residues. V lost 3 bases to trimming and J lost 3 bases, with 14 bases between them. CDR3 residues: CASSAKTGSTDTQYF. CDR3 DNA: TGTGCCAGCAGCGCGAAGACAGGTTCGACAGATACGCAGTATTTT.

The chain uses TRBV4-3 and TRBJ1-2, with D possibly matching TRBD1 (5 bases). V was shortened by 5 bases and J by 1 base, with 17 bases between the two germline ends. The germline CDR1 and CDR2 sequences are LGHNA and YSLEER. The CDR3 consists of 16 residues. CDR3 amino acids: CASSVEPGRNNYGYTF. In nucleotides, the CDR3 is TGCGCCAGCAGCGTTGAGCCGGGACGCAATAACTATGGCTACACCTTC.

This chain links TRBV21-1 with TRBJ2-7. TRBV21-1 corresponds to a pseudogene. This CDR3 spans 15 amino acids. The CDR3 reads CASSDDLLRDGEQYF. The CDR3 coding sequence is TGTGCCAGCAGCGACGACCTACTCCGGGACGGCGAGCAGTACTTC.

This sequence joins TRBV18 and TRBJ2-3, with TRBD1 identical over 7 bases. The CDR3 is 15 residues long. Per germline, CDR1 KGHSH and CDR2 LQKENI. V trimming: 3 bases; J trimming: 3 bases; junction bases outside the gene matches: 6. The CDR3 reads CASSPTGQSTDTQYF. CDR3 coding DNA: TGTGCCAGCTCACCGACAGGGCAGTCAACAGATACGCAGTATTTT.

The V call is TRBV9, the J call TRBJ2-7, with D unresolved. Germline CDR1 reads SGDLS; CDR2 reads YYNGEE. The CDR3 consists of 14 residues. Trimming removed 4 bases at V and 5 bases at J, with 16 bases between. In nucleotides, the CDR3 is TGTGCCAGCAGCCCCCAAACCAGTAGCCACGAGCAGTACTTC. Encoded protein: CASSPQTSSHEQYF.

V usage is TRBV10-3 and J usage is TRBJ2-1; possibly TRBD1 or TRBD2 for D (5 bases each). CDR3 size: 13 residues. Per germline, CDR1 ENHRY and CDR2 SYGVKD. The ends were cut back, 6 bases at V and 5 bases at J, with 11 bases in the middle. Here the CDR3 reads CAIRGTTNNEQFF. The CDR3 nucleotides read TGTGCCATCAGAGGGACGACCAACAATGAGCAGTTCTTC.

This rearrangement joins TRBV6-5 to TRBJ2-7; TRBD2 might be the D (6 bases). Germline assignment: CDR1 MNHEY and CDR2 SVGAGI. This CDR3 contains 13 residues. V gave up 8 bases and J gave up 2 bases, with 13 bases separating them. The CDR3 nucleotides are TGTGCCAGCGGGAGGATACGGACCTACGAGCAGTACTTC. Protein product: CASGRIRTYEQYF.

The chain is built from TRBV7-3 and TRBJ1-1; D gene uncertain. Trimming cost V 5 bases and J 2 bases, with 9 bases left between them. CDR3 length: 13 residues. From germline, CDR1 is SGHTA and CDR2 FQGTGA. In DNA, the CDR3 is TGTGCCAGCAGCCGCGGGGTTAACACTGAAGCTTTCTTT. Translation gives CASSRGVNTEAFF. The whole variable domain, filled in from reference TRBV7-3 and TRBJ1-1, reads GAGVSQTPSNKVTEKGKYVELRCDPISGHTALYWYRQSLGQGPEFLIYFQGTGAADDSGLPNDRFFAVRPEGSVSTLKIQRTERGDSAVYLCASSRGVNTEAFFGQGTRLTVV.

The J gene is TRBJ1-2, the V gene TRBV27, with 8 bases lining up with TRBD1. Germline V gene sequence: CDR1 MNHEY, CDR2 SMNVEV (reference sequence). The CDR3 covers 15 residues. The trim removed 3 bases at V and 8 bases at J, leaving 11 bases unmatched. In DNA form, the CDR3 reads TGTGCCAGCAGTTTGCTTTCTCAGGGGGCGAGAGGCTACACCTTC. Protein: CASSLLSQGARGYTF.

The CDR3 sequence: CASSLGQEGETQYF. The CDR3 DNA reads as TGTGCCAGCAGCTTGGGACAGGAGGGGGAGACCCAGTACTTC. The chain joins TRBV5-4 to TRBJ2-5; D might be TRBD1 or TRBD2, each matching 6 bases. The V gene lost 0 bases and the J gene lost 5 bases, with 11 bases spanning the gap. Germline V CDR1 and CDR2: SGHNT, YYREEE (reference sequence). The CDR3 length is 14 residues.

This chain links TRBV29-1 with TRBJ2-1, with TRBD2 matching 10 bases. V shed 6 bases, J shed 9 bases, and the junction held 11 bases outside the gene matches. The length of the CDR3 is 14 residues. Germline V lookup: CDR1 SQVTM, CDR2 ANQGSEA. The CDR3: CSVQGLAVSAEQFF. The CDR3 DNA follows: TGCAGCGTCCAAGGACTAGCGGTGTCGGCTGAGCAGTTCTTC.

This clone is termed medium-sized. The V gene is TRBV7-8, the J gene TRBJ2-4, with 7 bases that match TRBD1. The J segment lost 8 bases and the V segment lost 3 bases, leaving 10 bases of the junction unmatched. This CDR3 region has 15 residues. CDR1 and CDR2 from the germline V gene are SGHVS and FQNEAQ. This CDR3 reads CASSFSPQGVYIQYF. DNA of the CDR3: TGTGCCAGCAGCTTCTCCCCCCAGGGGGTATACATTCAGTACTTC.

This clone showed up just once. The V call is TRBV6-1, the J call TRBJ1-5; 7 nucleotides agree with TRBD1. The CDR3 runs 17 residues. The V gene end was trimmed by 1 base and the J gene end by 5 bases; junction bases not matched to a gene: 11. Germline V gives CDR1 MNHNS, CDR2 SASEGT. The CDR3 sequence: CASSEGSETGKYQPQHF. CDR3 DNA sequence: TGTGCCAGCAGTGAAGGGTCGGAGACAGGGAAATATCAGCCCCAGCATTTT.

The CDR3 DNA is TGTGCCAGCAGCTTGACAGGGTTTATAGGCACTGAAGCTTTCTTT. Encoded protein: CASSLTGFIGTEAFF. The chain employs TRBV7-8 and TRBJ1-1; 7 nucleotides align to TRBD1. This CDR3 comprises 15 residues. With V trimmed by 3 bases and J by 4 bases, 8 bases remained unmatched. CDR1 and CDR2 from the germline V gene are SGHVS and FQNEAQ. Full variable domain (outside the CDR3, taken from reference TRBV7-8 and TRBJ1-1): GAGVSQSPRYKVAKRGQDVALRCDPISGHVSLFWYQQALGQGPEFLTYFQNEAQLDKSGLPSDRFFAERPEGSVSTLKIQRTQQEDSAVYLCASSLTGFIGTEAFFGQGTRLTVV.

The CDR3 sequence is CASSLDYGYTF. The DNA for the CDR3 is TGTGCCAGCAGCCTAGACTATGGCTACACCTTC. This sequence joins TRBV28 and TRBJ1-2; D gene ambiguous. The CDR3 runs to 11 residues. Per the germline V gene, CDR1 is MDHEN and CDR2 is SYDVKM. The ends were cut back, 6 bases at V and 3 bases at J, with 5 bases in the middle.

This clone was seen only a few times. The rearrangement uses TRBV7-9 and TRBJ2-7; D is undetermined. Germline V CDR1 and CDR2: SEHNR, FQNEAQ (reference sequence). With 5 bases removed from V and 6 bases from J, the gap between germline ends came to 20 bases. This CDR3 has 15 amino acids. The CDR3 DNA is TGTGCCAGCAGCCCGAAGCCTAGACTCGGTGGCGAGCAGTACTTC. Protein: CASSPKPRLGGEQYF.

J is TRBJ2-3 and V is TRBV18, with D perhaps given as TRBD1 or TRBD2 (5 bases each). V was cut by 10 bases and J by 4 bases, with 12 bases left in between. The CDR3 extends over 12 amino acids. The germline gives CDR1 KGHSH, CDR2 LQKENI. This CDR3 reads CATIGDADTQYF. The DNA for the CDR3 is TGTGCCACGATAGGGGACGCAGATACGCAGTATTTT.

This clone has only one observation. The chain recombines TRBV11-3 with TRBJ2-3, with D possibly being TRBD2 (6 bases). Germline values: CDR1 SGHNT, CDR2 YENEEA. V lost 4 bases to trimming and J lost 0 bases, with 11 bases between them. The CDR3 is 15 amino acids. Written as DNA, the CDR3 is TGTGCCAGCAGCTCTACCGGGACTAGCACAGATACGCAGTATTTT. Its translation is CASSSTGTSTDTQYF. The entire variable domain, with the rest obtained from reference TRBV11-3 and TRBJ2-3, is as follows: EAGVVQSPRYKIIEKKQPVAFWCNPISGHNTLYWYLQNLGQGPELLIRYENEEAVDDSQLPKDRFSAERLKGVDSTLKIQPAELGDSAVYLCASSSTGTSTDTQYFGPGTRLTVL.

The J gene is TRBJ1-1, the V gene TRBV19; tentative D call: TRBD1 (6 bases). Germline lookup yields CDR1 LNHDA and CDR2 SQIVND (reference sequence). V lost 1 base and J 2 bases, leaving 11 bases between the germline ends. This CDR3 spans 15 amino acids. The CDR3 nucleotides read TGTGCCAGTAGTATAGCTCCGACAGGCAACACTGAAGCTTTCTTT. Amino acids: CASSIAPTGNTEAFF.

The V gene is TRBV19, the J gene TRBJ2-5; D uncertain. Trimming pared 3 bases from V and 5 bases from J, leaving 10 bases between. The CDR3 loop spans 13 amino acids. Germline V CDR1 and CDR2: LNHDA, SQIVND (reference sequence). The CDR3 bases are TGTGCCAGTAGTATCAGGTGGGGTGAGACCCAGTACTTC. Its protein product is CASSIRWGETQYF.

This chain joins TRBV6-5 and TRBJ2-7, with TRBD2 identical over 9 bases. Germline values: CDR1 MNHEY, CDR2 SVGAGI. V was pared by 5 bases and J by 5 bases, with 7 bases of the junction left unmatched. This CDR3 comprises 14 residues. CDR3 in amino acids: CASSNSGRRNEQYF. As DNA, the CDR3 is TGTGCCAGCAGTAACAGCGGGAGGAGAAACGAGCAGTACTTC.

The V gene is TRBV7-2, the J gene TRBJ2-4; tentatively, D is TRBD2 (5 bases). Germline assignment: CDR1 SGHTA and CDR2 FQGNSA. Trimming cost V 6 bases and J 6 bases, with 12 bases left between them. CDR3 size: 13 residues. This chain's CDR3 is CASSEGGGNIQYF. CDR3 in DNA: TGTGCCAGCAGTGAGGGTGGAGGAAACATTCAGTACTTC. Variable domain in full (rest from reference TRBV7-2 and TRBJ2-4): GAGVSQSPSNKVTEKGKDVELRCDPISGHTALYWYRQSLGQGLEFLIYFQGNSAPDKSGLPSDRFSAERTGGSVSTLTIQRTQQEDSAVYLCASSEGGGNIQYFGAGTRLSVL.

V gene TRBV19 combines with J gene TRBJ1-2, with unresolved D. The CDR3 totals 17 residues. CDR1 and CDR2 from the germline V gene are LNHDA and SQIVND (reference sequence). Trimming shortened V by 3 bases and J by 7 bases, and 24 bases separated the two germline ends. CDR3 in amino acids: CASSIWARTKGGLGYTF. CDR3 sequence (DNA): TGTGCCAGTAGTATCTGGGCGCGCACAAAGGGAGGTCTTGGCTACACCTTC.

The chain uses TRBV4-3 and TRBJ2-7, with D perhaps matching TRBD2 (6 bases). From germline, CDR1 is LGHNA and CDR2 YSLEER. V lost 0 bases and J 6 bases, leaving 18 bases between the germline ends. This CDR3 contains 16 residues. CDR3 coding DNA: TGCGCCAGCAGCCAAGATCGACGCGGGATAGACGCCGAGCAGTACTTC. It specifies CASSQDRRGIDAEQYF.

The chain is built from TRBV6-5 and TRBJ2-7, with D perhaps matching TRBD1 (5 bases). This CDR3 is 13 amino acids long. Trimming shortened V by 6 bases and J by 2 bases, and 11 bases separated the two germline ends. CDR1 is MNHEY and CDR2 is SVGAGI in the germline V gene. The CDR3 nucleotides are TGTGCCAGCAGACGACAGAGTCCCTACGAGCAGTACTTC. This gives the protein CASRRQSPYEQYF.

The V call is TRBV6-6, the J call TRBJ1-3; TRBD1 aligns across 8 bases. The CDR3 spans 15 residues. CDR1 is MNHNY, CDR2 SVGAGI, per germline (reference sequence). Trimming cost V 6 bases and J 0 bases; bases outside gene matches: 4. CDR3 residues: CASRTGGDSGNTIYF. The CDR3 DNA follows: TGTGCCAGCAGAACAGGGGGGGACTCTGGAAACACCATATATTTT.